A single sample gave rise to the 30 T cell receptor beta chains below, sequenced in a study of regulatory T cells in long-lasting Graves disease (dated by TCRdb to the early 2020s). The sample's time point label is to be understood as: newly diagnosed GD, antithyroid drugs for less than 3 months. RNA was extracted from PBMCs in TRIzol for both TCR sequencing and RNA sequencing. Libraries came from multiplex PCR. These reads were obtained on an Illumina HiSeq 4000. TCR beta libraries were built with iRepertoire HTBI primers and Arm-PCR amplification of CDR3 regions. In TCRdb, the public reads were trimmed at Q25 with fastp and aligned with MiXCR, with productive beta chains retained. Rows with one shared CDR3 protein collapse into an entry with the most common genes and DNA. For this sample there are about 210,000 distinct CDR3 sequences; less than 20% appear just once. Jointly, the top ten make up about 10% of the sample.

The data also belong to a second study, concerning T cells in Graves' hyperthyroidism and ophthalmopathy.

Sequenced here: peripheral blood mononuclear cells (PBMCs), sampled at new diagnosis, from a patient treated with antithyroid drugs. The receptors derive from a woman in her twenties or thirties with Graves disease. Donor details come from another sample of the same person, matched by shared clones.

This chain joins TRBV27 and TRBJ1-4; maybe TRBD1 (6 bases). The V end lost 6 bases, the J end lost 1 base, and 18 bases lay between the germline ends. Per germline, CDR1 MNHEY and CDR2 SMNVEV (reference sequence). This CDR3 contains 17 residues. The CDR3 nucleotides read TGTGCCAGCAGACCTCGTGAGGGGGGAGGAACTAATGAAAAACTGTTTTTT. Its protein product is CASRPREGGGTNEKLFF.

The sample holds many counts of this clonotype. V is TRBV9 and J is TRBJ1-2, with D unresolved. The germline V and J ends were trimmed by 4 bases and 4 bases, with 11 bases remaining between them. CDR1 is SGDLS, CDR2 YYNGEE, per germline. This CDR3 spans 13 amino acids. The CDR3 coding sequence is TGTGCCAGCAGCAATAACAGAGGCTATGGCTACACCTTC. The encoded protein is CASSNNRGYGYTF.

This clonotype has a count of ten or more. V gene TRBV6-2 or TRBV6-3 combines with J gene TRBJ1-2, with D hard to call. CDR1 is MNHEY and CDR2 is SVGEGT in the germline V gene. The germline V and J ends were trimmed by 5 bases and 4 bases, with 17 bases remaining between them. CDR3 size: 15 residues. CDR3 protein: CASSEVRAAGYGYTF. The CDR3 nucleotides read TGTGCCAGCAGTGAAGTACGGGCCGCGGGCTATGGCTACACCTTC.

For this clonotype: A much larger clone is a single base away; this may be a read error. The chain joins TRBV6-2 or TRBV6-3 to TRBJ1-4; tentative D call: TRBD1 (5 bases). The germline V gene has CDR1 MNHEY and CDR2 SVGEGT. The CDR3 consists of 16 residues. The CDR3 protein is CASRTGTLATDEKLFF. In DNA, the CDR3 is TGTGCCAGCAGAACCGGGACCTTGGCAACTGATGAAAAACTGTTTTTT.

The rearrangement joins TRBV6-2 or TRBV6-3 to TRBJ2-2; D assignment may be TRBD1 or TRBD2 (7 bases each). CDR1 is MNHEY, CDR2 SVGEGT, per germline. The CDR3 contains 16 residues. V was trimmed by 2 bases and J by 5 bases, leaving 15 bases between them. The CDR3 loop is CASSYPGEGATGELFF. CDR3 nucleotides: TGTGCCAGCAGTTACCCCGGGGAGGGGGCAACCGGGGAGCTGTTTTTT.

At least ten counts were recorded for this clonotype. V gene TRBV6-1 combines with J gene TRBJ2-1; D possibly corresponds to TRBD2 (6 bases). The CDR3 sequence is 10 residues long. Between the trimmed V and J ends, which lost 8 bases and 8 bases, there was a span of 7 bases. Per germline, CDR1 MNHNS and CDR2 SASEGT. CDR3 amino acids: CASGEDEQFF. The CDR3 DNA sequence: TGTGCCAGCGGGGAGGATGAGCAGTTCTTC.

This clonotype was observed a few times. This chain joins TRBV6-1 and TRBJ1-2, with D possibly matching TRBD1 (6 bases). This CDR3 has 14 residues. Trimming removed 5 bases from V and 3 bases from J, with 13 bases in between. The germline V gene has CDR1 MNHNS and CDR2 SASEGT. The CDR3 bases are TGTGCCAGCAGTAGAGTACAGGGCGACTATGGCTACACCTTC. As protein: CASSRVQGDYGYTF.

This clonotype was counted ten times or more. The chain recombines TRBV5-6 with TRBJ2-7; no clear D gene. The CDR3 loop spans 13 amino acids. V was clipped by 6 bases and J by 2 bases, with 12 bases between them. Germline-derived CDR1 and CDR2 are SGHDT and YYEEEE. CDR3 amino acids: CASTLEGTYEQYF. The CDR3 coding sequence is TGTGCCAGCACGCTGGAAGGAACCTACGAGCAGTACTTC.

This clonotype has more than one count but fewer than ten. The chain is built from TRBV10-3 and TRBJ2-1; tentatively, D is TRBD2 (6 bases). The V end lost 3 bases, the J end lost 5 bases, and 11 bases lay between the germline ends. CDR1 ENHRY and CDR2 SYGVKD come from the germline V gene. CDR3 length equals 14 residues. CDR3 in DNA: TGTGCCATCAGTGAAAGGGAGGCCGACAATGAGCAGTTCTTC. Translated, it gives CAISEREADNEQFF.

Many counts were recorded for this clonotype. The J gene is TRBJ1-1, the V gene TRBV5-1; D gene unclear. Germline V lookup: CDR1 SGHRS, CDR2 YFSETQ. V was pared by 6 bases and J by 0 bases, with 12 bases between. The CDR3 has 14 amino acids. The CDR3 coding sequence is TGCGCCAGCACCGTCGCGGGGATGAACACTGAAGCTTTCTTT. It specifies CASTVAGMNTEAFF.

This clonotype occurred many times. The chain carries TRBV12-3 or TRBV12-4 and TRBJ1-1, with 11 positions matching TRBD1. This CDR3 spans 15 amino acids. Unmatched junction bases numbered 2, after V lost 5 bases and J lost 0 bases. CDR3 nucleotide sequence: TGTGCCAGCAGTGGACAGGGGGCCATGAACACTGAAGCTTTCTTT. Its translation: CASSGQGAMNTEAFF.

Written as DNA, the CDR3 is TGTGCCAGCAGTTACTCGGTCGAACCGGGCACTGAAGCTTTCTTT. Its protein product is CASSYSVEPGTEAFF. The chain is built from TRBV6-6 and TRBJ1-1; D is unclear. Trimming removed 0 bases at V and 4 bases at J, with 12 bases between. This CDR3 is 15 amino acids long. The germline V gene encodes CDR1 MNHNY and CDR2 SVGAGI (reference sequence).

This clonotype was seen ten or more times. The chain has TRBV28 and TRBJ2-3; 14 nucleotides align to TRBD2. CDR1 is MDHEN, CDR2 SYDVKM, per germline. The J segment lost 5 bases and the V segment lost 4 bases, leaving 2 bases of the junction unmatched. The CDR3 extends over 15 amino acids. The CDR3 DNA follows: TGTGCCAGCAGTTCGGGGACTAGCGGGAGAGATACGCAGTATTTT. It encodes CASSSGTSGRDTQYF.

The chain joins TRBV7-2 to TRBJ1-1; TRBD1 aligns across 7 bases. The CDR3 has 16 residues. After removal of 1 base from V and 1 base from J, the junction contained 6 bases not matched to a gene. Per germline, CDR1 SGHTA and CDR2 FQGNSA. CDR3 sequence (DNA): TGTGCCAGCAGCTTAGAGCGGACAGGCTCGAACACTGAAGCTTTCTTT. Residues: CASSLERTGSNTEAFF.

This clonotype was recorded many times. The genes are TRBV2 and TRBJ2-5; D may be TRBD2 (5 bases). The CDR3 is made up of 15 amino acids. Germline-derived CDR1 and CDR2 are SNHLY and FYNNEI. V shed 6 bases and J shed 4 bases, with 18 bases lying between them. The CDR3 DNA sequence: TGTGCCAGCAGAGTCGACCCGGGAACGGGAGAGACCCAGTACTTC. It codes for CASRVDPGTGETQYF. The full variable domain, with the rest looked up from reference TRBV2 and TRBJ2-5, is EPEVTQTPSHQVTQMGQEVILRCVPISNHLYFYWYRQILGQKVEFLVSFYNNEISEKSEIFDDQFSVERPDGSNFTLKIRSTKLEDSAMYFCASRVDPGTGETQYFGPGTRLLVL.

Ten or more counts support this clonotype. The V gene is TRBV2, the J gene TRBJ1-1; no definite D call. V was pared by 10 bases and J by 7 bases, with 19 bases between. Germline V CDR1 and CDR2: SNHLY, FYNNEI. The CDR3 is made up of 13 amino acids. CDR3 in DNA: TGTGCCACTTCTTTCAGGAACACCTATGAAGCTTTCTTT. Protein: CATSFRNTYEAFF.

This clonotype was seen ten or more times. J is TRBJ2-3 and V is TRBV12-3 or TRBV12-4; 7 bases fit TRBD2. Unmatched junction bases numbered 11, after V lost 3 bases and J lost 5 bases. The CDR3 is 16 amino acids. The CDR3 loop is CASSFYGGSGGDTQYF. The CDR3 DNA sequence: TGTGCCAGCAGTTTCTACGGGGGGAGTGGAGGAGATACGCAGTATTTT.

There are many counts of this clonotype. This sequence joins TRBV7-8 and TRBJ1-2; no clear D gene. Per the germline V gene, CDR1 is SGHVS and CDR2 is FQNEAQ. With 4 bases removed from V and 4 bases from J, the gap between germline ends came to 7 bases. The CDR3 is 12 residues long. CDR3 sequence (DNA): TGTGCCAGCAGCTCCCAGACCTATGGCTACACCTTC. It yields the protein CASSSQTYGYTF.

This clonotype was found a few times. The genes are TRBV3-1 and TRBJ2-5; D may correspond to TRBD1 or TRBD2 (5 bases each). V lost 0 bases and J 4 bases, leaving 12 bases between the germline ends. Germline CDR1 and CDR2: LGHDT and YNNKEL (reference sequence). The CDR3 totals 15 residues. The CDR3 protein is CASSQDNGGIETQYF. The CDR3 nucleotides read TGTGCCAGCAGCCAAGATAATGGGGGTATAGAGACCCAGTACTTC.

Ten or more counts support this clonotype. The chain combines TRBV12-3 or TRBV12-4 with TRBJ1-1; D might be TRBD1 (5 bases). This CDR3 spans 15 amino acids. V was cut by 4 bases and J by 0 bases, with 12 bases left in between. The CDR3 loop is CASSSPGLLNTEAFF. Here the CDR3 DNA reads TGTGCCAGCAGTTCCCCGGGACTCTTGAACACTGAAGCTTTCTTT.

This clonotype was observed at least ten times. The chain is built from TRBV19 and TRBJ1-1, with D possibly being TRBD1 (5 bases). CDR3 length equals 15 residues. Trimming left V 9 bases short and J 3 bases short, with 20 bases between. Germline CDR1 LNHDA, CDR2 SQIVND (reference sequence). As DNA, the CDR3 is TGTGCCAGCCTGCTTCTTTCTGGGGGACACACTGAAGCTTTCTTT. It yields the protein CASLLLSGGHTEAFF.

This clonotype has ten or more counts. This chain links TRBV6-1 with TRBJ1-3, with D maybe TRBD1 (5 bases). The V and J ends lost 6 bases and 0 bases respectively, with 15 bases between them. The CDR3 runs 16 residues. Germline values: CDR1 MNHNS, CDR2 SASEGT. The CDR3 here is CASSGRDLLSGNTIYF. The CDR3 DNA reads as TGTGCCAGCAGCGGCCGGGACTTACTCTCTGGAAACACCATATATTTT.

The chain recombines TRBV19 with TRBJ2-3; D is ambiguous. CDR3 length: 14 amino acids. Deletions cut 4 bases from V and 2 bases from J, with 10 bases between. Germline lookup yields CDR1 LNHDA and CDR2 SQIVND (reference sequence). The CDR3 nucleotides are TGTGCCAGTAGTAGTAGCCAGTTCACAGATACGCAGTATTTT. This encodes CASSSSQFTDTQYF.

Many counts were recorded for this clonotype. The gene calls are TRBV7-9 and TRBJ2-3; 9 positions agree with TRBD1. Per germline, CDR1 SEHNR and CDR2 FQNEAQ (reference sequence). J gave up 0 bases and V 4 bases, and 8 bases lay outside the gene matches. CDR3 length equals 17 residues. In nucleotides, the CDR3 is TGTGCCAGCAGCTGGAGTAGACAGGGGGGTAGCACAGATACGCAGTATTTT. Translating it yields CASSWSRQGGSTDTQYF.

This clonotype has a count of ten or more. The CDR3 region is CASRRSLAGGTDTQYF. The CDR3 nucleotides are TGTGCCAGCAGACGGAGCCTAGCGGGAGGCACAGATACGCAGTATTTT. The V call is TRBV6-1, the J call TRBJ2-3; 10 bases match TRBD2. The germline V gene has CDR1 MNHNS and CDR2 SASEGT. Trimming at V came to 6 bases and at J to 1 base, leaving 7 bases not matched to a gene. This CDR3 has 16 amino acids.

This clonotype was observed a few times. V and J are TRBV19 and TRBJ1-1; unclear D gene. Trimming removed 7 bases from V and 1 base from J, with 16 bases in between. From germline, CDR1 is LNHDA and CDR2 SQIVND (reference sequence). This CDR3 contains 15 residues. CDR3 DNA sequence: TGTGCCAGTATAAACCCCGCCAGCTCGAACACTGAAGCTTTCTTT. Translating it yields CASINPASSNTEAFF.

The sample holds many counts of this clonotype. The chain employs TRBV6-1 and TRBJ1-2; tentative D call: TRBD1 (6 bases). V was clipped by 1 base and J by 7 bases, with 13 bases between them. Germline lookup yields CDR1 MNHNS and CDR2 SASEGT. The CDR3 consists of 14 residues. This chain's CDR3 is CASSEGGGVGGYTF. CDR3 nucleotides: TGTGCCAGCAGTGAAGGAGGGGGGGTAGGTGGCTACACCTTC.

This clonotype has a count of ten or more. This chain connects TRBV20-1 to TRBJ2-3; 10 bases align to TRBD2. V lost 5 bases and J lost 4; bases outside the gene matches: 6. In germline, CDR1 is DFQATT, CDR2 SNEGSKA (reference sequence). The CDR3 is made up of 14 amino acids. The DNA of the CDR3 is TGCAGTGCTTCCCTAGCGGGAGTGGCAGATACGCAGTATTTT. This sequence encodes CSASLAGVADTQYF.

This clonotype was seen at least ten times. The chain recombines TRBV18 with TRBJ1-1; possibly TRBD1 for D (5 bases). The CDR3 length is 14 residues. Trimming shortened V by 3 bases and J by 4 bases, and 12 bases separated the two germline ends. Germline CDR1 is KGHSH and CDR2 is LQKENI. CDR3: CASSPGRLGTEAFF. In nucleotides, the CDR3 is TGTGCCAGCTCACCGGGACGCCTCGGCACTGAAGCTTTCTTT.

This clonotype was counted at least ten times. The chain uses TRBV7-9 and TRBJ1-2; TRBD1 matches 7 bases. The CDR3 length is 14 residues. Germline-derived CDR1 and CDR2 are SEHNR and FQNEAQ (reference sequence). The V gene end was trimmed by 5 bases and the J gene end by 8 bases; junction bases not matched to a gene: 11. The CDR3 nucleotides are TGTGCCAGCAGCGTAGGCGGACAGGCTAAGGGCTACACCTTC. Translating it yields CASSVGGQAKGYTF. Full variable domain (remainder filled in from reference TRBV7-9 and TRBJ1-2): DTGVSQNPRHKITKRGQNVTFRCDPISEHNRLYWYRQTLGQGPEFLTYFQNEAQLEKSRLLSDRFSAERPKGSFSTLEIQRTEQGDSAMYLCASSVGGQAKGYTFGSGTRLTVV.